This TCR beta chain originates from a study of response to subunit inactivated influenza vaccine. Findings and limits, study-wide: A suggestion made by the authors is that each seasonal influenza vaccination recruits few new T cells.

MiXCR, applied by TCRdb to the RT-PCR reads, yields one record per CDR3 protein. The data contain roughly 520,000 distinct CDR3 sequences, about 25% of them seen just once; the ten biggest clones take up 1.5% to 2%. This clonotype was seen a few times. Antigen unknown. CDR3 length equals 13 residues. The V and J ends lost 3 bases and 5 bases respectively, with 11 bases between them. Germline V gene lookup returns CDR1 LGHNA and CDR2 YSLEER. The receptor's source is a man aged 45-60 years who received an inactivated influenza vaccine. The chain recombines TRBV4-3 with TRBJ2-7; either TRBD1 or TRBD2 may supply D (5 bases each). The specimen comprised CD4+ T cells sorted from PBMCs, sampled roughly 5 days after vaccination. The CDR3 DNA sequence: TGCGCCAGCAGCCAGCCCGGGGCCCACGAGCAGTACTTC. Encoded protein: CASSQPGAHEQYF.